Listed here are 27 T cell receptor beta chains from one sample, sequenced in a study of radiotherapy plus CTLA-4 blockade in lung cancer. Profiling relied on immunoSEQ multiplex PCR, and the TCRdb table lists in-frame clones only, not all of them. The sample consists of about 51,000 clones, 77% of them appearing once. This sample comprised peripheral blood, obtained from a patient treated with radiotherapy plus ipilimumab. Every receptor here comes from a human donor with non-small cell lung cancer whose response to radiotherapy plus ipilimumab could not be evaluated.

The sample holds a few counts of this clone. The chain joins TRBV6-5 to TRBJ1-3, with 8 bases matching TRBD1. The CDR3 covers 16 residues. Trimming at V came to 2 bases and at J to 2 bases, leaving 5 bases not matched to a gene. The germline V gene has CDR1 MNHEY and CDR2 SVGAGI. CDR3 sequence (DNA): TGTGCCAGCAGTTACAAACAGACAGGGGCTGGAAACACCATATATTTT. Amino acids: CASSYKQTGAGNTIYF.

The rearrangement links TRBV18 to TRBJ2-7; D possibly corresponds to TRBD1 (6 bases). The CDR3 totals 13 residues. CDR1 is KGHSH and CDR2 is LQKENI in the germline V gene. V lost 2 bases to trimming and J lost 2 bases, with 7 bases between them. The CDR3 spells CASSPGGTYEQYF. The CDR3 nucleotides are TGTGCCAGCTCACCAGGGGGCACCTACGAGCAGTACTTC.

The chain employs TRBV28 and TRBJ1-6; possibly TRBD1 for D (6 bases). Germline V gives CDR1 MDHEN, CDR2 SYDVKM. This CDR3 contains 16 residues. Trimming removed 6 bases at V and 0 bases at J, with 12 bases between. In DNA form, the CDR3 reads TGTGCCAGCAGGCCCACAGGGATCTCCTATAATTCACCCCTCCACTTT. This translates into CASRPTGISYNSPLHF.

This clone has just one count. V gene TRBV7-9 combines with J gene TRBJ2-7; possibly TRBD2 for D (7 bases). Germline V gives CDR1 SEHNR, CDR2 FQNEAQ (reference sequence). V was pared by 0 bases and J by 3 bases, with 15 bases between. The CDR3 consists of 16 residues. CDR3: CASSLALSGTYYEQYF. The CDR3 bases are TGTGCCAGCAGCTTAGCGCTCAGCGGGACATACTACGAGCAGTACTTC. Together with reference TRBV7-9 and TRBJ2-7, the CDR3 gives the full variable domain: DTGVSQNPRHKITKRGQNVTFRCDPISEHNRLYWYRQTLGQGPEFLTYFQNEAQLEKSRLLSDRFSAERPKGSFSTLEIQRTEQGDSAMYLCASSLALSGTYYEQYFGPGTRLTVT.

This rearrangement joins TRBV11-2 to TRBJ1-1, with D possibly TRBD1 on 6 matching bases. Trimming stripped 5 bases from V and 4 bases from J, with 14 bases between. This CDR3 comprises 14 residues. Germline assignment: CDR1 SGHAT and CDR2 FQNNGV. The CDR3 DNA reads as TGTGCCAGCAGCCCCAGGGCGGGGGCCACTGAAGCTTTCTTT. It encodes CASSPRAGATEAFF.

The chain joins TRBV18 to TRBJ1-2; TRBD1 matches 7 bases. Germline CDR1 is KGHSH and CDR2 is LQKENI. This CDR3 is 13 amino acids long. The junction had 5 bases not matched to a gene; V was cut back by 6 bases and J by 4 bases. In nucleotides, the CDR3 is TGTGCCAGCTCTCAGGGGGTTACCTATGGCTACACCTTC. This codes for CASSQGVTYGYTF.

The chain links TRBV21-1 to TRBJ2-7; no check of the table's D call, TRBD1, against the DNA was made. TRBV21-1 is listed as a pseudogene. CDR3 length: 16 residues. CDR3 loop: CASSVRPGQGTYEQYF. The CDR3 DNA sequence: TGTGCCAGCAGCGTCCGCCCGGGACAGGGGACATACGAGCAGTACTTC.

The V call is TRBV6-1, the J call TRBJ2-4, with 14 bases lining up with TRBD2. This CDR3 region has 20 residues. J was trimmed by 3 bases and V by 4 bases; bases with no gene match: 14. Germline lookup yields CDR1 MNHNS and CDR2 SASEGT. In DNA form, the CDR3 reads TGTGCCAGCAGTGCCCCGCCGGGACTAGCGGGAGTTAGGGGCAAAAACATTCAGTACTTC. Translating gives CASSAPPGLAGVRGKNIQYF.

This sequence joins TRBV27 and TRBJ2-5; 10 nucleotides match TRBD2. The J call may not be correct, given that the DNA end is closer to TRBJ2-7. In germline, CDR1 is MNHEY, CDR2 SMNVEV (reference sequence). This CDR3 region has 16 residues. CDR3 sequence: CASSFRLAGARYEQYF. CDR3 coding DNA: TGTGCCAGCAGTTTTCGGCTAGCGGGAGCCCGCTACGAGCAGTACTTC.

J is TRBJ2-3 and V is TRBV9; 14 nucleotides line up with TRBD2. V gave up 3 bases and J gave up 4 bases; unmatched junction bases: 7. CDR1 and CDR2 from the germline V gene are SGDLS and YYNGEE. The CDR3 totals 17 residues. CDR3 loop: CASSASTSGRGADTQYF. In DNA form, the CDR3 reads TGTGCCAGCAGCGCTTCGACTAGCGGGAGGGGAGCAGATACGCAGTATTTT. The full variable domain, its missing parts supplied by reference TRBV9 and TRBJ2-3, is DSGVTQTPKHLITATGQRVTLRCSPRSGDLSVYWYQQSLDQGLQFLIQYYNGEERAKGNILERFSAQQFPDLHSELNLSSLELGDSALYFCASSASTSGRGADTQYFGPGTRLTVL.

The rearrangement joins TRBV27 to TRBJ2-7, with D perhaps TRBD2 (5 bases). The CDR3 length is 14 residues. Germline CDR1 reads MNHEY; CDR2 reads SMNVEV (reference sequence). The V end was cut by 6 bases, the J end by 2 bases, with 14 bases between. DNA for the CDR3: TGTGCCAGCAGACTAGGGCCGGCTCCCTACGAGCAGTACTTC. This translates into CASRLGPAPYEQYF.

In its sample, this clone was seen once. This CDR3 reads CASSRQQEEQFF. The CDR3 DNA sequence: TGTGCCAGCTCACGTCAACAGGAGGAGCAGTTCTTC. J is TRBJ2-1 and V is TRBV18; D perhaps matches TRBD1 (5 bases). The V end was cut by 4 bases, the J end by 10 bases, with 11 bases between. The CDR3 has 12 residues. The V gene's germline CDR1 is KGHSH and CDR2 LQKENI. Filled out from reference TRBV18 and TRBJ2-1, the complete variable domain reads NAGVMQNPRHLVRRRGQEARLRCSPMKGHSHVYWYRQLPEEGLKFMVYLQKENIIDESGMPKERFSAEFPKEGPSILRIQQVVRGDSAAYFCASSRQQEEQFFGPGTRLTVL.

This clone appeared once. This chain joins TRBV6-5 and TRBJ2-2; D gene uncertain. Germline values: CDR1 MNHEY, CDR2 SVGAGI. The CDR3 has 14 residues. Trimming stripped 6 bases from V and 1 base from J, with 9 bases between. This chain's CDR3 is CASSPPKNTGELFF. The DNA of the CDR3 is TGTGCCAGCAGCCCCCCTAAGAACACCGGGGAGCTGTTTTTT.

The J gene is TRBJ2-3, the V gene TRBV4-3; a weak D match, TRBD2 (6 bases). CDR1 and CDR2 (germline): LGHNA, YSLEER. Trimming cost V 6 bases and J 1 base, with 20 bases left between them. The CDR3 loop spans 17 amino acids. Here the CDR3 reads CASSPVLEGIGTDTQYF. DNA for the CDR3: TGCGCCAGCAGTCCCGTTTTGGAGGGAATCGGCACAGATACGCAGTATTTT.

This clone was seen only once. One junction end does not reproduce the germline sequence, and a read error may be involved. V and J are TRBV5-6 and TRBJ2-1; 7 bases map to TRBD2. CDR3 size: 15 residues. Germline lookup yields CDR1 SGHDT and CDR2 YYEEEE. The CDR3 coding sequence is TGTGCCAGCAGCTTGGGTGTGGGGGGGTCCTATGAGCAGCTCTTC. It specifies CASSLGVGGSYEQLF.

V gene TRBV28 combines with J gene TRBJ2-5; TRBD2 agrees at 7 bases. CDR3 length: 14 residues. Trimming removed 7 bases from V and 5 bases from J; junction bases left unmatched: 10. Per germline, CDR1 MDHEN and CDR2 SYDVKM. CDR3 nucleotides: TGTGCCAGCAAGCCAGCTAGCGGCACGGAGACCCAGTACTTC. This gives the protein CASKPASGTETQYF.

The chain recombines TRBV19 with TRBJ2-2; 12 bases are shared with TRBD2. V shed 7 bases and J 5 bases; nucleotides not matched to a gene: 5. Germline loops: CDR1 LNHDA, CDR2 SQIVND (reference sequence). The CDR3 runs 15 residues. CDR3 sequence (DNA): TGTGCCAGTAACTCCGGACTAGCGGGAACCGGGGAGCTGTTTTTT. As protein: CASNSGLAGTGELFF.

The CDR3 protein is CASSSLGTSGGGDTQYF. In DNA form, the CDR3 reads TGCGCCAGCAGCTCCCTGGGGACTAGCGGGGGAGGAGATACGCAGTATTTT. This chain joins TRBV5-1 and TRBJ2-3, with 14 bases aligning to TRBD2. Germline V gene lookup returns CDR1 SGHRS and CDR2 YFSETQ. The CDR3 covers 17 residues. V shed 3 bases, J shed 5 bases, and the junction held 8 bases outside the gene matches.

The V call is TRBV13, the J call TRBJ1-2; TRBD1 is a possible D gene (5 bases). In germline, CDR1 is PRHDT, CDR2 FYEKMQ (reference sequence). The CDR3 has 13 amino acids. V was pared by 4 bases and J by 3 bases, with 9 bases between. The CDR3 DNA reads TGTGCCAGCAGCTCCGGGACTTACTATGGCTACACCTTC. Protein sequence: CASSSGTYYGYTF. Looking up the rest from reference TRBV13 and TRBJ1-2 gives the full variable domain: AAGVIQSPRHLIKEKRETATLKCYPIPRHDTVYWYQQGPGQDPQFLISFYEKMQSDKGSIPDRFSAQQFSDYHSELNMSSLELGDSALYFCASSSGTYYGYTFGSGTRLTVV.

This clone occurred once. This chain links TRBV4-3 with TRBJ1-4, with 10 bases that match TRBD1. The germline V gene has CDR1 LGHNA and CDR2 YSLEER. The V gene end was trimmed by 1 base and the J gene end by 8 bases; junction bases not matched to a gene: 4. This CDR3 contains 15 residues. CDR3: CASSQVGQGDEKLFF. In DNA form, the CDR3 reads TGCGCCAGCAGCCAAGTTGGACAGGGGGACGAAAAACTGTTTTTT.

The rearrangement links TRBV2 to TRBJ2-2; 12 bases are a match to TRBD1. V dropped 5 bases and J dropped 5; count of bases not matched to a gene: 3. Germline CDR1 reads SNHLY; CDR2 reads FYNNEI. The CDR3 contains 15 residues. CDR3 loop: CASSSGQGATGELFF. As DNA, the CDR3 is TGTGCCAGCAGTTCGGGACAGGGGGCAACCGGGGAGCTGTTTTTT.

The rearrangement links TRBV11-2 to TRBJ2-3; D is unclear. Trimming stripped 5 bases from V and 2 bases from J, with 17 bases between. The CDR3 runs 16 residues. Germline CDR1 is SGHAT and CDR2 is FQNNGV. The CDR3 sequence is CASSPRRRGDTDTQYF. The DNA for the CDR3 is TGTGCCAGCAGCCCCCGACGCCGAGGCGACACAGATACGCAGTATTTT. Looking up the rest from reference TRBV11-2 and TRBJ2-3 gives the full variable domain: EAGVAQSPRYKIIEKRQSVAFWCNPISGHATLYWYQQILGQGPKLLIQFQNNGVVDDSQLPKDRFSAERLKGVDSTLKIQPAKLEDSAVYLCASSPRRRGDTDTQYFGPGTRLTVL.

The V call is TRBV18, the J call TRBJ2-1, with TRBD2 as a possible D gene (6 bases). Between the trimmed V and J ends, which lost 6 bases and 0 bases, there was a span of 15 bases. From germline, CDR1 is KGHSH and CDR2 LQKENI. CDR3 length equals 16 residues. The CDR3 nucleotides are TGTGCCAGCTCCCCATTAGCGGCAAGCTCCTACAATGAGCAGTTCTTC. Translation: CASSPLAASSYNEQFF.

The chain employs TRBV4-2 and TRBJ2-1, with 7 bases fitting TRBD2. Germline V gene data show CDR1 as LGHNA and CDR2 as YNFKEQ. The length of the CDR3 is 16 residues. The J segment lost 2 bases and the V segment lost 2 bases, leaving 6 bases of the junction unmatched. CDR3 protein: CASSQTLAVTYNEQFF. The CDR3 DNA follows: TGTGCCAGCAGCCAAACTCTAGCGGTAACCTACAATGAGCAGTTCTTC.

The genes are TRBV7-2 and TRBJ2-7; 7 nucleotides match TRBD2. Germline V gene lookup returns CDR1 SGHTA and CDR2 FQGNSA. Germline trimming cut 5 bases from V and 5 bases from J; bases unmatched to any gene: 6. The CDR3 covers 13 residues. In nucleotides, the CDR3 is TGTGCCAGCAGCAAACAGGCGGGGGACGAGCAGTACTTC. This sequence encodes CASSKQAGDEQYF.

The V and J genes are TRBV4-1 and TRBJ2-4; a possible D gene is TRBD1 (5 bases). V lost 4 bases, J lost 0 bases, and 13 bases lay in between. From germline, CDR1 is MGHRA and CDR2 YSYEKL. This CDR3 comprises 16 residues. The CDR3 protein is CASSPEGRGAKNIQYF. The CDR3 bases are TGCGCCAGCAGCCCTGAAGGAAGGGGAGCCAAAAACATTCAGTACTTC.

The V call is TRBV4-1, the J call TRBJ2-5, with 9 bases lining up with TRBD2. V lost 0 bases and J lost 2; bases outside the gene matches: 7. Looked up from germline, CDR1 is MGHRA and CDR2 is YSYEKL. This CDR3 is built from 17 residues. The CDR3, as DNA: TGCGCCAGCAGCCAAGATGGTAGCGGGAGCCAACAAGAGACCCAGTACTTC. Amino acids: CASSQDGSGSQQETQYF.